This T cell receptor beta chain derives from a study of Tregs in tolerant kidney transplant recipients. To note about this clone: Its antigen remains unidentified.

Study-level results: This study did not directly address biological reproducibility.

The data were produced by immunoSEQ multiplex PCR, yet TCRdb's version contains in-frame clones alone and is incomplete. The sample consists of approximately 60,000 clones, roughly 98% of them appearing once. There are 13 residues in the CDR3. The germline CDR1 and CDR2 sequences are MGHDK and SYGVNS. The germline V and J ends were trimmed by 8 bases and 4 bases, with 14 bases remaining between them. The J gene is TRBJ1-2, the V gene TRBV25-1, with no clear D. The sample was Tregs from blood, taken before the transplant. The source of this sequence is a human donor who received a combined kidney and bone marrow transplant. This chain's CDR3 is CASSPGRAYGYTF. CDR3 in DNA: TGTGCCAGCTCCCCGGGAAGGGCCTATGGCTACACCTTC.